This T cell receptor beta chain emerged from a study of CD8 T cells in Susac syndrome. Study-level results: As the study acknowledged, the number of individuals who were part of its TCR sequencing and HLA analysis was relatively small.

The germline V gene has CDR1 SGHDN and CDR2 FVKESK. Trimming removed 1 base at V and 5 bases at J, with 5 bases between. This CDR3 has 12 amino acids. After extraction with the RNeasy kit, about 0.45 to 1 ug of the RNA was reverse transcribed using random hexamers. An immunoSEQ multiplex PCR amplified TCR beta CDR3 over 54 Vbeta and 13 Jbeta. From the immunoSEQ multiplex PCR reads, TCRdb called clonotypes with MiXCR, one entry per CDR3 protein. The sample lists roughly 84,000 distinct CDR3 sequences, around 96% occurring once. For this clonotype: What it binds is unknown.

Sequenced: CD8+ T cells from PBMCs. The source is a human donor with Susac syndrome. This chain joins TRBV14 and TRBJ1-1; no firm D call. CDR3 DNA sequence: TGTGCCAGCAGCCAAGCCCTTACTGAAGCTTTCTTT. Translating it yields CASSQALTEAFF.